This T cell receptor beta chain was identified during a study of blood T cell repertoires in COVID-19. This clone appeared a few times. Only in-frame clones appear in the TCRdb table, and some are missing; sequencing was by immunoSEQ multiplex PCR. The table includes 110,000 or so clones, approximately 85% detected once. CDR3 length: 17 residues. V lost 3 bases and J 6 bases, leaving 21 bases between the germline ends. The V gene's germline CDR1 is SEHNR and CDR2 FQNEAQ (reference sequence). The chain uses TRBV7-9 and TRBJ1-5; D may be TRBD1 (6 bases). Material for sequencing was peripheral blood. This TCR was sampled from a human donor in a cohort sampled during active COVID-19. The CDR3 nucleotides are TGTGCCAGCAGCTTTATCGGCGGGGGGCAAACGAGTCAGCCCCAGCATTTT. Its protein is CASSFIGGGQTSQPQHF.